This T cell receptor beta chain was identified in a study of T-cell reconstitution after alpha-beta-depleted transplantation in children. Study-wide findings and caveats: After transplant, at about two months, alpha-beta T cells were reportedly derived from several hundred expanded graft clones. T-cell numbers and diversity, one year after transplant, stemmed largely from T cells that were newly produced. Where some patients showed high TCRbeta diversity at day 60, it came from recipient T cells and thymic progenitors that had survived.

Note on this clonotype: No antigen is known for it.

For TCRbeta, the library was prepared with unique molecular identifiers. In TCRdb, the PCR reads were re-called with MiXCR into one record per CDR3 protein. The table lists about 980,000 distinct CDR3 sequences, under 30% of them singletons, with over 25% in the top ten. This material consisted of PBMCs, mostly from graft donor cells, taken 360 days after TCRalphabeta/CD19-depleted stem cell transplant. This receptor was identified in a boy in the first two years of life who had a stem cell transplant for SCID, so the T cells may come from the graft donor.

For the CDR3, the DNA is TGTGCCAGCATACCGGGACAGGGGCATTACGAGCAGTACTTC. This codes for CASIPGQGHYEQYF. The chain joins TRBV2 to TRBJ2-7; 10 nucleotides align to TRBD1. Germline V gene data show CDR1 as SNHLY and CDR2 as FYNNEI. The CDR3 length is 14 residues. V shed 7 bases and J 4 bases; nucleotides not matched to a gene: 7.